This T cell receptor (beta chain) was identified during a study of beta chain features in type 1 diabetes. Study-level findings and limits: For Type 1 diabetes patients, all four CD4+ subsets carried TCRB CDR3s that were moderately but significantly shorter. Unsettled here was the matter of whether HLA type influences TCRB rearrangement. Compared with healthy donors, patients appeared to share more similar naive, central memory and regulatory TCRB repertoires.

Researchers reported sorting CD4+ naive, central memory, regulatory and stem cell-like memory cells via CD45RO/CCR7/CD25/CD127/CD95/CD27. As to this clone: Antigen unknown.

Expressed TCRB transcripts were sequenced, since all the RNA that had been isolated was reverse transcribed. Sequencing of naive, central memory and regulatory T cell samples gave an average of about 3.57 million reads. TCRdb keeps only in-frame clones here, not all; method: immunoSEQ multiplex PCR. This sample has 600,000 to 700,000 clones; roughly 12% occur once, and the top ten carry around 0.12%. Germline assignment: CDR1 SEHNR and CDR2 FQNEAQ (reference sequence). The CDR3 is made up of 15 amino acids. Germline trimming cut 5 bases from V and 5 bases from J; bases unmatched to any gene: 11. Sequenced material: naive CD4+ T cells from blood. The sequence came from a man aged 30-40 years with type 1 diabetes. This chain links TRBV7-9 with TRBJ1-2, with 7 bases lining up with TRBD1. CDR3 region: CASSLDRELEYGYTF. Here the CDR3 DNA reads TGTGCCAGCAGCCTAGACAGGGAACTTGAGTATGGCTACACCTTC.